This T cell receptor (beta chain) was recovered during a study of OX40 agonist ivuxolimab in advanced cancers. Study-wide context: Partial responses were achieved by three patients, of whom one had hepatocellular carcinoma and two had cutaneous melanoma.

Here immunoSEQ multiplex PCR was the method, and the copy in TCRdb shows in-frame clones only, minus some. The table has approximately 24,000 clones, more than 75% seen once. The CDR3 loop spans 13 amino acids. V was pared by 5 bases and J by 1 base, with 6 bases between. Germline V gives CDR1 MDHEN, CDR2 SYDVKM. Only a few counts were recorded for this clone. This chain joins TRBV28 and TRBJ1-5; no firm D call. Specimen: CD4+ or CD8+ T cells sorted from blood, collected in a trial of the OX40 agonist ivuxolimab. The clonotype originates from an adult with an advanced solid tumor such as melanoma, head and neck, liver or kidney cancer. The CDR3 loop reads CASSGRSNQPQHF. Written as DNA, the CDR3 is TGTGCCAGCAGTGGACGGAGCAATCAGCCCCAGCATTTT.